Reported below is one T cell receptor (beta chain). V was pared by 4 bases and J by 4 bases, with 18 bases between. Germline V gives CDR1 SGHRS, CDR2 YFSETQ. This CDR3 has 16 amino acids. Assay: immunoSEQ multiplex PCR; the TCRdb copy retains only in-frame clones and omits some. The repertoire holds about 20,000 clones, with approximately 91% as singletons. The data originate from a study of T cell changes during pregnancy in multiple sclerosis. The sequence was collected from a female donor in good health, enrolled as a control in a pregnancy study. Material: CD4+ T cells from peripheral blood mononuclear cells, obtained after pregnancy. This chain connects TRBV5-1 to TRBJ1-3; maybe TRBD1 (6 bases). The CDR3 DNA reads TGCGCCAGCAGCCAGGCAGGACAGTCGAGCGGAAACACCATATATTTT. Translating it yields CASSQAGQSSGNTIYF.